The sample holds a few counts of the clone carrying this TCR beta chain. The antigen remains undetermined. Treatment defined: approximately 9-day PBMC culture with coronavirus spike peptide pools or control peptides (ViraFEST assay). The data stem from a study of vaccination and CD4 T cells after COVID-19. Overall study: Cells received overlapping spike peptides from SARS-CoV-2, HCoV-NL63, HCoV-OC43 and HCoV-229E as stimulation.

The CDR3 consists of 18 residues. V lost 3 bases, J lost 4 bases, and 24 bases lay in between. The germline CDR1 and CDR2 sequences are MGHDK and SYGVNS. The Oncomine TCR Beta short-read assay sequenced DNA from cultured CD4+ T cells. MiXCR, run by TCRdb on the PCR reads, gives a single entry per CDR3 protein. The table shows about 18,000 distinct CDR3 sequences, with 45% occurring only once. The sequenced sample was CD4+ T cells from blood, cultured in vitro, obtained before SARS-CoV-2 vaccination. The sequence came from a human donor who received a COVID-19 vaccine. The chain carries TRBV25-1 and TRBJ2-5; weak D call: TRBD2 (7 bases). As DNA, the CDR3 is TGTGCCAGCAGTGACACTTCGAGATCGAGGGGGGGAGGAGAGACCCAGTACTTC. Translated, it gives CASSDTSRSRGGGETQYF. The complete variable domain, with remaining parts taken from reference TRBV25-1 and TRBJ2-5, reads EADIYQTPRYLVIGTGKKITLECSQTMGHDKMYWYQQDPGMELHLIHYSYGVNSTEKGDLSSESTVSRIRTEHFPLTLESARPSHTSQYLCASSDTSRSRGGGETQYFGPGTRLLVL.